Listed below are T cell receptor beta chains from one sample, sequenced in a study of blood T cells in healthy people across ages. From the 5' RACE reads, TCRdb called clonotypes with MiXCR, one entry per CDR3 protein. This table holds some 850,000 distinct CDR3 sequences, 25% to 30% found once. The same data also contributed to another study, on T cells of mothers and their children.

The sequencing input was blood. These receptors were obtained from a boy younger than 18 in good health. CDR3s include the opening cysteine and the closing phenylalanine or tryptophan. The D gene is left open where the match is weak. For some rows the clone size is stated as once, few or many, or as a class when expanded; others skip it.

CDR3 protein: CASSKGYRQDYEQYF
CDR3 DNA: TGTGCCAGCAGCAAAGGATATCGGCAGGACTACGAGCAGTACTTC
V gene: TRBV21-1
clone size: few
J gene: TRBJ2-7
D gene: -

CDR3 protein: CASSERGREETQYF
CDR3 DNA: TGTGCCAGCAGTGAGAGGGGGAGGGAGGAGACCCAGTACTTC
V gene: TRBV6-5
clone size: -
J gene: TRBJ2-5
D gene: -

CDR3 protein: CASSRQGENEKLFF
CDR3 DNA: TGTGCCAGCAGTCGACAGGGGGAAAATGAAAAACTGTTTTTT
V gene: TRBV6-5
clone size: -
J gene: TRBJ1-4
D gene: TRBD1

CDR3 protein: CASSLYGTQIPSGNTIYF
CDR3 DNA: TGTGCCAGCAGTTTATACGGGACTCAGATTCCCTCTGGAAACACCATATATTTT
V gene: TRBV27
clone size: -
J gene: TRBJ1-3
D gene: -

CDR3 protein: CASSPPGLALQETQYF
CDR3 DNA: TGTGCCAGCAGCCCTCCGGGGCTAGCTCTCCAAGAGACTCAGTACTTC
V gene: TRBV7-9
clone size: -
J gene: TRBJ2-5
D gene: -

CDR3 protein: CASSQVGADTQYF
CDR3 DNA: TGTGCCAGCAGCCAAGTCGGCGCAGATACGCAGTATTTT
V gene: TRBV3-1
clone size: -
J gene: TRBJ2-3
D gene: -

CDR3 protein: CASRATSANEQFF
CDR3 DNA: TGTGCCAGCAGGGCCACTAGCGCCAATGAGCAGTTCTTC
V gene: TRBV6-4
clone size: -
J gene: TRBJ2-1
D gene: TRBD2

CDR3 protein: CASRPIWGGTQYF
CDR3 DNA: TGTGCCAGCAGACCCATCTGGGGTGGGACCCAGTACTTC
V gene: TRBV12-3/TRBV12-4
clone size: -
J gene: TRBJ2-5
D gene: -

CDR3 protein: CATSSHPNTEAFF
CDR3 DNA: TGTGCCACCAGCAGCCACCCGAACACTGAAGCTTTCTTT
V gene: TRBV15
clone size: -
J gene: TRBJ1-1
D gene: -

CDR3 protein: CASSQVLMVGQPQHF
CDR3 DNA: TGCGCCAGCAGCCAAGTTCTAATGGTGGGCCAGCCCCAGCATTTT
V gene: TRBV4-1
clone size: -
J gene: TRBJ1-5
D gene: -

CDR3 protein: CASSAWGGSYEQYF
CDR3 DNA: TGTGCCAGCAGTGCTTGGGGGGGGAGTTACGAGCAGTACTTC
V gene: TRBV2
clone size: -
J gene: TRBJ2-7
D gene: TRBD2

CDR3 protein: CASSLGGGDEQYF
CDR3 DNA: TGTGCCAGCAGCTTAGGGGGCGGGGACGAGCAGTACTTC
V gene: TRBV7-7
clone size: -
J gene: TRBJ2-7
D gene: -

CDR3 protein: CASSFRDSYQETQYF
CDR3 DNA: TGTGCCAGCAGTTTTCGGGACAGCTACCAAGAGACCCAGTACTTC
V gene: TRBV6-5
clone size: few
J gene: TRBJ2-5
D gene: TRBD1

CDR3 protein: CSVLPPGQGSYGYTF
CDR3 DNA: TGCAGTGTTCTACCTCCGGGACAGGGGAGCTATGGCTACACCTTC
V gene: TRBV20-1
clone size: -
J gene: TRBJ1-2
D gene: TRBD1

CDR3 protein: CASSGRVPNTEAFF
CDR3 DNA: TGTGCCAGCAGCGGCCGGGTCCCCAACACTGAAGCTTTCTTT
V gene: TRBV9
clone size: -
J gene: TRBJ1-1
D gene: -

CDR3 protein: CASSYSGSPGYEQYF
CDR3 DNA: TGTGCCAGCAGTTACTCTGGCAGCCCGGGCTACGAGCAGTACTTC
V gene: TRBV6-5
clone size: -
J gene: TRBJ2-7
D gene: -

CDR3 protein: CASSLGQGLYQPQHF
CDR3 DNA: TGTGCCAGCAGTTTGGGACAGGGGTTGTATCAGCCCCAGCATTTT
V gene: TRBV28
clone size: few
J gene: TRBJ1-5
D gene: TRBD1

CDR3 protein: CSVTTGVSSYNEQFF
CDR3 DNA: TGCAGCGTAACGACAGGGGTCAGCTCCTACAATGAGCAGTTCTTC
V gene: TRBV29-1
clone size: few
J gene: TRBJ2-1
D gene: TRBD1

CDR3 protein: CAWSVSSLGGYTF
CDR3 DNA: TGTGCCTGGAGTGTTTCCTCCCTAGGTGGCTACACCTTC
V gene: TRBV30
clone size: -
J gene: TRBJ1-2
D gene: -

CDR3 protein: CASSPLSGGGGNEQFF
CDR3 DNA: TGTGCCAGCAGCCCCCTTAGCGGGGGGGGAGGCAATGAGCAGTTCTTC
V gene: TRBV3-1
clone size: -
J gene: TRBJ2-1
D gene: TRBD2

CDR3 protein: CASRSRGQINEKLFF
CDR3 DNA: TGTGCCAGCAGATCGAGGGGCCAGATAAATGAAAAACTGTTTTTT
V gene: TRBV11-2
clone size: -
J gene: TRBJ1-4
D gene: -

CDR3 protein: CASSFSGNYEQYF
CDR3 DNA: TGTGCCAGCAGTTTTAGCGGGAACTACGAGCAGTACTTC
V gene: TRBV12-3/TRBV12-4
clone size: -
J gene: TRBJ2-7
D gene: TRBD2